The rows below give T cell receptor beta chains drawn from one sample of a study of memory CD4+ T cells and cytomegalovirus serostatus. The table came from immunoSEQ multiplex PCR; TCRdb's copy has only in-frame clones and leaves some out. Of about 56,000 clones in the sample, roughly 82% were seen once. Sequencing used memory CD4+ T cells from blood. The source is an adult in good health and CMV-seronegative. Each CDR3 is given with its conserved first and last residue. Each record gives: D gene, clone size, J gene, V gene, CDR3 protein, CDR3 DNA. D genes are given only for firm matches. Clone size, where shown, is once, few, many, or a class for clones that have expanded.

-,-,TRBJ2-4,TRBV7-8,CASSLDRRDIQYF,TGTGCCAGCAGCCTCGACAGAAGGGACATTCAGTACTTC
-,-,TRBJ1-2,TRBV5-4,CASSLTANYGYTF,TGTGCCAGCAGCTTGACTGCCAACTATGGCTACACCTTC
TRBD1,-,TRBJ2-2,TRBV9,CASSVSLDRGQAGELFF,TGTGCCAGCAGCGTATCCCTCGACAGGGGGCAGGCCGGGGAGCTGTTTTTT
-,-,TRBJ1-5,TRBV7-2,CASSSYGGGRQPQHF,TGTGCCAGCAGCTCATACGGCGGGGGACGGCAGCCCCAGCATTTT
-,once,TRBJ1-6,TRBV11-2,CASSSQVAGSPLHF,TGTGCCAGCAGCTCACAGGTGGCCGGTTCACCCCTCCACTTT
TRBD1,-,TRBJ1-1,TRBV28,CASSPNQGVYTEAFF,TGTGCCAGCAGCCCGAACCAGGGGGTGTACACTGAAGCTTTCTTT
TRBD1,-,TRBJ1-5,TRBV2,CASTGQGGNQPQHF,TGTGCCAGCACAGGTCAGGGGGGCAATCAGCCCCAGCATTTT
-,-,TRBJ2-3,TRBV5-1,CASSLAGDTQYF,TGCGCCAGCAGCTTGGCCGGGGATACGCAGTATTTT
-,-,TRBJ2-7,TRBV28,CASSSLTASYEQYF,TGTGCCAGCAGTTCCCTGACAGCCTCCTACGAGCAGTACTTC
-,-,TRBJ2-1,TRBV7-2,CASSFLRRGYNEQFF,TGTGCCAGCAGCTTTCTCCGACGGGGTTACAATGAGCAGTTCTTC
-,once,TRBJ2-1,TRBV7-3,CASSSRQGRNEQFF,TGTGCCAGCAGCTCGAGACAAGGGAGAAATGAGCAGTTCTTC
-,-,TRBJ1-2,TRBV13,CASSQLQGLNYGYTF,TGTGCCAGCAGCCAATTACAGGGTCTCAACTATGGCTACACCTTC
-,-,TRBJ2-1,TRBV2,CASSATGYNEQFF,TGTGCCAGCAGTGCGACTGGCTACAATGAGCAGTTCTTC
-,-,TRBJ1-5,TRBV6-6,CASTLTGYFGNQPQHF,TGTGCCAGCACTCTCACGGGCTACTTCGGCAATCAGCCCCAGCATTTT
-,-,TRBJ1-6,TRBV13,CASSLKGGRSSLHF,TGTGCCAGCAGCTTAAAAGGTGGGCGTTCATCCCTCCACTTT